This T cell receptor beta chain is drawn from a study of PD-1 blockade in classical Hodgkin lymphoma. As for the study in general: The patients were dosed with nivolumab 3 mg/kg, infused intravenously every 2 weeks. The study, taken as a whole, reports: It was reported that newly diagnosed patients had less baseline TCR diversity than healthy donors. Repertoire differences have undefined causes, possibly disease activity or prior therapy. Researchers reported that CD4+ TCR diversity, though not CD8+, rose significantly by C4D1.

To note about this clone: Its antigen is as yet unknown.

Data came from immunoSEQ multiplex PCR; TCRdb stores just in-frame clones and leaves some out. The sample records tens of thousands of clones, approximately 80% being singletons. Time point here: cycle 4 day 1 (C4D1), after 6 weeks of nivolumab. Brentuximab vedotin exposure varied, and every patient relapsed after autologous stem cell transplantation. Trimming took 5 bases from V and 5 from J; bases not matched to a gene: 9. The CDR3 totals 15 residues. Germline CDR1 MNHEY, CDR2 SVGAGI. The origin of this receptor is a human donor with classical Hodgkin lymphoma. The gene calls are TRBV6-5 and TRBJ1-2, with 9 bases that match TRBD1. Here the sequenced sample was peripheral blood mononuclear cells (PBMCs), taken before the fourth cycle of nivolumab. The CDR3 loop reads CASSVLRDRVYGYTF. The CDR3 nucleotides read TGTGCCAGCAGTGTCCTCCGGGACAGGGTTTATGGCTACACCTTC.